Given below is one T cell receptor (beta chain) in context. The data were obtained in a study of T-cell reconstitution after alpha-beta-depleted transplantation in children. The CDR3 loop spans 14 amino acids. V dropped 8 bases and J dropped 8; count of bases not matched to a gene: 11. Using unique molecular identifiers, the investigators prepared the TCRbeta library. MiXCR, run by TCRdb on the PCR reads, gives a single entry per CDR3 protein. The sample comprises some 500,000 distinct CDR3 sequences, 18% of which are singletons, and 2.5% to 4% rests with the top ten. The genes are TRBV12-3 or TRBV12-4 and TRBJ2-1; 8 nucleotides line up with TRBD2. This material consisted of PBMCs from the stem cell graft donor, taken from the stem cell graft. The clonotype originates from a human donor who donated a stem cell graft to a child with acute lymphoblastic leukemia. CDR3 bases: TGTGCCAGCCGGGGGCTAGCGGGTTGGGATGAGCAGTTCTTC. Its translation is CASRGLAGWDEQFF.